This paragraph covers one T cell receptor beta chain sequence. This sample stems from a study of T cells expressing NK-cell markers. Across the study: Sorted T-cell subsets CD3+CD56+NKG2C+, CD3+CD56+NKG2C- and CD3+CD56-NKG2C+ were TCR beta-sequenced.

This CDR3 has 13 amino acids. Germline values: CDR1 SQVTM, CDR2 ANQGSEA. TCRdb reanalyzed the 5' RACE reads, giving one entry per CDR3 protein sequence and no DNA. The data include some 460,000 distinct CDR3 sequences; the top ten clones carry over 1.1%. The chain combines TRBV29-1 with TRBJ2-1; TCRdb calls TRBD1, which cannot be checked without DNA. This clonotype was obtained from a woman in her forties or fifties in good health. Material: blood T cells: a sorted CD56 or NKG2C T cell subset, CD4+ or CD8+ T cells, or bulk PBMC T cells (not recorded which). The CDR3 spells CSVEGGLGDEQFF.